The 21 T cell receptor beta chains listed next were all sequenced from one sample in a study of T-cell reconstitution after alpha-beta-depleted transplantation in children. Preparing the TCRbeta library involved the use of unique molecular identifiers. TCRdb called the PCR reads again in MiXCR, with one record for every CDR3 protein. Among around 240,000 distinct CDR3 sequences listed, roughly 8.2% were seen once. Source: PBMCs, mostly from graft donor cells, taken 180 days after TCRalphabeta/CD19-depleted stem cell transplant. Receptor source: a male patient between 5 and 17 years old who had a stem cell transplant for acute lymphoblastic leukemia, so the T cells may come from the graft donor.

The rearrangement uses TRBV2 and TRBJ2-5, with D unresolved. CDR3 length: 15 amino acids. The V gene lost 0 bases and the J gene lost 6 bases, with 14 bases spanning the gap. From germline, CDR1 is SNHLY and CDR2 FYNNEI. The CDR3 loop reads CASSEAWKVRQTQYF. In DNA form, the CDR3 reads TGTGCCAGCAGTGAAGCTTGGAAGGTGCGGCAGACCCAGTACTTC. Complete variable domain (other parts from reference TRBV2 and TRBJ2-5): EPEVTQTPSHQVTQMGQEVILRCVPISNHLYFYWYRQILGQKVEFLVSFYNNEISEKSEIFDDQFSVERPDGSNFTLKIRSTKLEDSAMYFCASSEAWKVRQTQYFGPGTRLLVL.

This clonotype was observed at least ten times. The chain couples TRBV11-3 to TRBJ2-5, with D maybe TRBD1 (6 bases). The CDR3 extends over 13 amino acids. CDR1 is SGHNT and CDR2 is YENEEA in the germline V gene. Deletions cut 7 bases from V and 4 bases from J, with 13 bases between. The CDR3 DNA follows: TGTGCCAGCACCGCAGGGGCGGGAGAGACCCAGTACTTC. This gives the protein CASTAGAGETQYF.

There are many counts of this clonotype. V gene TRBV9 combines with J gene TRBJ2-5; D gene uncertain. Trimming left V 0 bases short and J 3 bases short, with 3 bases between. This CDR3 is 12 amino acids long. Germline loops: CDR1 SGDLS, CDR2 YYNGEE. CDR3 sequence reads: CASSVAEETQYF. For the CDR3, the DNA is TGTGCCAGCAGCGTAGCCGAAGAGACCCAGTACTTC.

Ten or more counts support this clonotype. The CDR3 is CSVSGGMGTEAFF. The CDR3 DNA reads as TGCAGCGTTTCAGGTGGAATGGGAACTGAAGCTTTCTTT. The V gene is TRBV29-1, the J gene TRBJ1-1, with D uncertain. CDR1 is SQVTM, CDR2 ANQGSEA, per germline. This CDR3 has 13 residues. V was trimmed by 5 bases and J by 5 bases, leaving 15 bases between them.

The sample holds many counts of this clonotype. The chain is built from TRBV29-1 and TRBJ2-1, with 7 bases aligning to TRBD1. CDR1 and CDR2 from the germline V gene are SQVTM and ANQGSEA. The CDR3 runs 16 residues. The V gene end was trimmed by 3 bases and the J gene end by 7 bases; junction bases not matched to a gene: 15. The CDR3, as DNA: TGCAGCGTTGATCGAAGAGGGGGCGCGGATAAGAATGAGCAGTTCTTC. Residues: CSVDRRGGADKNEQFF.

This clonotype was found many times. The chain combines TRBV9 with TRBJ1-2; D remains unclear. The CDR3 spans 12 residues. Germline values: CDR1 SGDLS, CDR2 YYNGEE. V shed 4 bases and J shed 4 bases, with 8 bases lying between them. The CDR3 region is CASSPPSYGYTF. The CDR3 coding sequence is TGTGCCAGCAGCCCGCCCTCCTATGGCTACACCTTC. The full variable domain, rest sourced from reference TRBV9 and TRBJ1-2, is DSGVTQTPKHLITATGQRVTLRCSPRSGDLSVYWYQQSLDQGLQFLIQYYNGEERAKGNILERFSAQQFPDLHSELNLSSLELGDSALYFCASSPPSYGYTFGSGTRLTVV.

This clonotype was recorded at least ten times. The chain is built from TRBV6-5 and TRBJ2-7, with 9 bases matching TRBD1. The J segment lost 4 bases and the V segment lost 2 bases, leaving 9 bases of the junction unmatched. This CDR3 is 16 amino acids long. Germline loops: CDR1 MNHEY, CDR2 SVGAGI. CDR3 bases: TGTGCCAGCAGTTACAGGACAGGGGTATCAGTTTACGAGCAGTACTTC. Translated: CASSYRTGVSVYEQYF.

The chain uses TRBV11-2 and TRBJ1-2; no clear D. Germline V CDR1 and CDR2: SGHAT, FQNNGV. The CDR3 runs 15 residues. The ends were cut back, 5 bases at V and 4 bases at J, with 17 bases in the middle. The CDR3 sequence is CASSLRTDPLYGYTF. DNA of the CDR3: TGTGCCAGCAGCCTTCGGACGGACCCACTCTATGGCTACACCTTC.

This clonotype was seen ten or more times. The gene calls are TRBV19 and TRBJ2-5, with D tentatively TRBD1 (6 bases). The CDR3 has 20 amino acids. Germline CDR1 reads LNHDA; CDR2 reads SQIVND (reference sequence). V was pared by 0 bases and J by 0 bases, with 23 bases between. CDR3 coding DNA: TGTGCCAGTAGTATAGAGCCCCCCACTGCGACAGGAGCGTACCAAGAGACCCAGTACTTC. Protein product: CASSIEPPTATGAYQETQYF. Based on the CDR3 plus reference TRBV19 and TRBJ2-5, the full variable domain is DGGITQSPKYLFRKEGQNVTLSCEQNLNHDAMYWYRQDPGQGLRLIYYSQIVNDFQKGDIAEGYSVSREKKESFPLTVTSAQKNPTAFYLCASSIEPPTATGAYQETQYFGPGTRLLVL.

This clonotype occurred many times. The rearrangement links TRBV7-9 to TRBJ1-2, with 7 bases that match TRBD1. The V gene's germline CDR1 is SEHNR and CDR2 FQNEAQ (reference sequence). The CDR3 contains 12 residues. After removal of 5 bases from V and 7 bases from J, the junction contained 4 bases not matched to a gene. The CDR3 coding sequence is TGTGCCAGCAGCCCCTGGGACAGTGGCTACACCTTC. It codes for CASSPWDSGYTF.

With regard to this clonotype: A much larger clone sits a single nucleotide away, making a read error possible. This rearrangement joins TRBV11-2 to TRBJ1-1, with D perhaps TRBD1 (5 bases). Deletions cut 3 bases from V and 1 base from J, with 9 bases between. The V gene's germline CDR1 is SGHAT and CDR2 FQNNGV. This CDR3 has 14 amino acids. Here the CDR3 reads CASSFMTANTEAFF. DNA for the CDR3: TGTGCCAGCAGCTTCATGACAGCGAACACTGAAGCTTTCTTT.

Many counts were recorded for this clonotype. The genes are TRBV6-6 and TRBJ1-5; TRBD1 is a possible D gene (6 bases). This CDR3 spans 13 amino acids. V was clipped by 5 bases and J by 7 bases, with 12 bases between them. From germline, CDR1 is MNHNY and CDR2 SVGAGI (reference sequence). CDR3 residues: CASSHREMQPQHF. CDR3 sequence (DNA): TGTGCCAGCAGTCACAGGGAGATGCAGCCCCAGCATTTT.

The V gene is TRBV7-8, the J gene TRBJ1-2; D is unclear. This CDR3 contains 13 residues. The V end lost 5 bases, the J end lost 4 bases, and 11 bases lay between the germline ends. Looked up from germline, CDR1 is SGHVS and CDR2 is FQNEAQ. CDR3 in amino acids: CASSDYSAYGYTF. The CDR3, as DNA: TGTGCCAGCAGCGACTACAGCGCCTATGGCTACACCTTC.

In this sample, this clonotype turned up many times. The chain is built from TRBV12-3 or TRBV12-4 and TRBJ1-6, with D perhaps TRBD1 (5 bases). Between the trimmed V and J ends, which lost 6 bases and 7 bases, there was a span of 13 bases. This CDR3 is 14 amino acids long. CDR3 DNA: TGTGCCAGCAGCGTGGACAAGAAGAATTCACCCCTCCACTTT. It codes for CASSVDKKNSPLHF.

This clonotype was counted ten times or more. Here the CDR3 reads CASSQDLGNQETQYF. DNA for the CDR3: TGCGCCAGCAGCCAAGATTTGGGTAACCAAGAGACCCAGTACTTC. The rearrangement joins TRBV4-3 to TRBJ2-5; the D is unclear. This CDR3 has 15 residues. V shed 0 bases and J shed 0 bases, with 8 bases lying between them. Per germline, CDR1 LGHNA and CDR2 YSLEER.

This clonotype was seen many times. V and J are TRBV5-8 and TRBJ2-1; D gene ambiguous. V was trimmed by 0 bases and J by 4 bases, leaving 8 bases between them. Germline CDR1 and CDR2: SGHTS and YDEGEE. This CDR3 has 14 amino acids. CDR3 sequence: CASSLDGRYNEQFF. CDR3 sequence (DNA): TGTGCCAGCAGCTTGGATGGCCGTTACAATGAGCAGTTCTTC.

This clonotype was seen at least ten times. The chain couples TRBV7-2 to TRBJ2-1; TRBD2 matches at 9 bases. CDR3 length equals 16 residues. The junction had 5 bases not matched to a gene; V was cut back by 5 bases and J by 0 bases. Germline V gives CDR1 SGHTA, CDR2 FQGNSA. CDR3 DNA: TGTGCCAGCAGCGTTCGACTAGCGGCCTCCTACAATGAGCAGTTCTTC. It translates to CASSVRLAASYNEQFF.

In this sample, this clonotype turned up many times. The V gene is TRBV7-2, the J gene TRBJ2-2, with D perhaps TRBD1 (5 bases). V lost 8 bases and J lost 7, with 14 bases in between. This CDR3 contains 13 residues. Germline CDR1 and CDR2: SGHTA and FQGNSA. CDR3 in amino acids: CASGEVRGGELFF. The CDR3 coding sequence is TGTGCCAGCGGCGAGGTTAGGGGCGGGGAGCTGTTTTTT.

A remark on this clonotype: This may come from a read error, since a much larger clone is one base off. The rearrangement uses TRBV4-2 and TRBJ2-1; D is perhaps TRBD2 (6 bases). The CDR3 totals 16 residues. The germline gives CDR1 LGHNA, CDR2 YNFKEQ. Written as DNA, the CDR3 is TGTACCAGCAGCCAAAGGAGGGCCAGTGGATTGGATGAGCAGTTCTTC. Translation: CTSSQRRASGLDEQFF.

The CDR3 region is CASRYDLPGADTQYF. The CDR3 DNA is TGTGCCAGCAGATATGACTTACCCGGCGCAGATACGCAGTATTTT. The chain combines TRBV5-4 with TRBJ2-3; D remains ambiguous. Germline values: CDR1 SGHNT, CDR2 YYREEE (reference sequence). The CDR3 extends over 15 amino acids. V shed 5 bases and J shed 4 bases, with 17 bases lying between them.

This clonotype was counted at least ten times. The chain combines TRBV6-4 with TRBJ2-1, with a possible D match to TRBD2 (5 bases). V lost 8 bases to trimming and J lost 3 bases, with 11 bases between them. The germline V gene encodes CDR1 MRHNA and CDR2 SNTAGT. This CDR3 spans 13 amino acids. The CDR3 DNA is TGTGCCAGCTCTCGGGGAGTCTACAATGAGCAGTTCTTC. Translation: CASSRGVYNEQFF.